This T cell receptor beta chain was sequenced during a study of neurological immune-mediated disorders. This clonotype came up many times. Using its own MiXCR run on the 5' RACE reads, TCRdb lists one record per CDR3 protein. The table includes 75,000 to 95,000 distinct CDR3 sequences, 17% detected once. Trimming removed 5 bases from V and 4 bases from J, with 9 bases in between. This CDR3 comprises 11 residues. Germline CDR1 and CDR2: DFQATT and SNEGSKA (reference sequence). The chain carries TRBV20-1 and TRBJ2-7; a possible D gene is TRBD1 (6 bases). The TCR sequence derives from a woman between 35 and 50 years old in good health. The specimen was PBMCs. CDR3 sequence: CSARQGYEQYF. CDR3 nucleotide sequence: TGCAGTGCTCGGCAGGGGTACGAGCAGTACTTC.